The clone carrying this TCR beta chain was seen a few times. These data are taken from a study of patients and donors after allogeneic stem cell transplantation. One entry per CDR3 protein results from TCRdb running MiXCR on the RT-PCR reads. The sample lists around 30,000 distinct CDR3 sequences, about 37% occurring once. The length of the CDR3 is 16 residues. Germline values: CDR1 SGDLS, CDR2 YYNGEE. V gave up 9 bases and J gave up 2 bases; unmatched junction bases: 12. V is TRBV9 and J is TRBJ2-1; TRBD1 agrees at 9 bases. The sequenced material came from blood, either unsorted or a sorted T cell fraction (not recorded which). The clonotype comes from a human donor who was either an allogeneic HSCT recipient or a stem cell or donor lymphocyte infusion donor (not recorded which). It is not recorded whose cells these are; they may come from a transplant donor. Written as DNA, the CDR3 is TGTGCCACCTCGACCGACCGGGACAGGGCCTACAATGAGCAGTTCTTC. Translating it yields CATSTDRDRAYNEQFF.